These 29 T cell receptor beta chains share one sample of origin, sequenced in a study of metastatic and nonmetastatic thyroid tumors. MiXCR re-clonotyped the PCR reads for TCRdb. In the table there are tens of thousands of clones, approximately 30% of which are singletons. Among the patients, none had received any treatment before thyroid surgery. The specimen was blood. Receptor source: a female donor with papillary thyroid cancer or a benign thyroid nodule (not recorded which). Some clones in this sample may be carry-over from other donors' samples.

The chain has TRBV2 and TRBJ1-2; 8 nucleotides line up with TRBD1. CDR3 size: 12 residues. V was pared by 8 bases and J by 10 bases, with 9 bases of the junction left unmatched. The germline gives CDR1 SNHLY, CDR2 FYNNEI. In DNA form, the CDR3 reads TGTGCCAGCGGGGGGACAGGCGTCGTCTACACCTTC. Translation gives CASGGTGVVYTF.

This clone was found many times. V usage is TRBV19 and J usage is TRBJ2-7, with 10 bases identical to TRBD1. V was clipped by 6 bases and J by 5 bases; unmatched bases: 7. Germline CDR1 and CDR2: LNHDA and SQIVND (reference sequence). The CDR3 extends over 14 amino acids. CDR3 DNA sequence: TGTGCCAGTAGCCCGGGACAGGGGTTCCACGAGCAGTACTTC. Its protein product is CASSPGQGFHEQYF.

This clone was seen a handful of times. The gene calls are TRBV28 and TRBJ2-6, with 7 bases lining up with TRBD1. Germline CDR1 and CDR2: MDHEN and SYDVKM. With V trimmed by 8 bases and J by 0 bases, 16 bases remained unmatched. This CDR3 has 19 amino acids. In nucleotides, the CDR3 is TGTGCCAGCCTAGAGACGCCGGGACAGAAGGTCTCTGGGGCCAACGTCCTGACTTTC. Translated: CASLETPGQKVSGANVLTF.

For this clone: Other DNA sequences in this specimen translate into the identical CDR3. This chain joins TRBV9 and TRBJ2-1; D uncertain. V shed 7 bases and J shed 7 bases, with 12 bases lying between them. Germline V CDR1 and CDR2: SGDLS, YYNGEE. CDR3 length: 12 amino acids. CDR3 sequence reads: CASGRTPNEQFF. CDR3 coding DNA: TGTGCCAGCGGACGTACACCAAATGAGCAGTTCTTC.

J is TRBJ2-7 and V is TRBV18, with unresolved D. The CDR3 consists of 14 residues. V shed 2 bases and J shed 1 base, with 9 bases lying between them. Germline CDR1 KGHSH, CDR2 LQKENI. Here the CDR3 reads CASSPERSSYEQYF. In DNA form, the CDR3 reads TGTGCCAGCTCACCAGAAAGGAGTTCCTACGAGCAGTACTTC. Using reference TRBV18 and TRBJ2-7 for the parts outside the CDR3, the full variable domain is NAGVMQNPRHLVRRRGQEARLRCSPMKGHSHVYWYRQLPEEGLKFMVYLQKENIIDESGMPKERFSAEFPKEGPSILRIQQVVRGDSAAYFCASSPERSSYEQYFGPGTRLTVT.

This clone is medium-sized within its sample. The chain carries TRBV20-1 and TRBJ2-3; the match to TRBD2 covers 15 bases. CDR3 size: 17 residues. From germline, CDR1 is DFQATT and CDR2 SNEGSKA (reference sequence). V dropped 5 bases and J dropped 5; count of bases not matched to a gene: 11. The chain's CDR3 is CSALRRTSGGALDTQYF. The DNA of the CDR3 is TGCAGTGCTTTAAGACGGACTAGCGGGGGGGCATTAGATACGCAGTATTTT.

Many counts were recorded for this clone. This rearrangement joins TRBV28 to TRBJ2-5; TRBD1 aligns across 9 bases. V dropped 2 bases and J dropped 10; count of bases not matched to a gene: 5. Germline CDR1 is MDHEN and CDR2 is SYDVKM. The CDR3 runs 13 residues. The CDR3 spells CASSLLNRGLQYF. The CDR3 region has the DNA TGTGCCAGCAGTTTACTCAACAGGGGGCTCCAGTACTTC.

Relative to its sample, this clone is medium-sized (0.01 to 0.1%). DNA of the CDR3: TGTGCCAGCTCACCGCGCCGGGACAGGGATGAGCAGTTCTTC. Amino acids: CASSPRRDRDEQFF. The chain has TRBV18 and TRBJ2-1; TRBD1 aligns across 9 bases. V lost 3 bases to trimming and J lost 8 bases; unmatched junction nucleotides: 5. The length of the CDR3 is 14 residues. The V gene's germline CDR1 is KGHSH and CDR2 LQKENI. The whole variable domain, remainder taken from reference TRBV18 and TRBJ2-1, is NAGVMQNPRHLVRRRGQEARLRCSPMKGHSHVYWYRQLPEEGLKFMVYLQKENIIDESGMPKERFSAEFPKEGPSILRIQQVVRGDSAAYFCASSPRRDRDEQFFGPGTRLTVL.

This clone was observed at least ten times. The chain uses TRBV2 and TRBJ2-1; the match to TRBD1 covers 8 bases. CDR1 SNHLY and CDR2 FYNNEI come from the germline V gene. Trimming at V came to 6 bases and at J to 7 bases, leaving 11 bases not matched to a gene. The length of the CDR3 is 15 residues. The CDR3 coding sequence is TGTGCCAGCAGAGCGGGCAGGGGGCTAAGGAATGAGCAGTTCTTC. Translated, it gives CASRAGRGLRNEQFF.

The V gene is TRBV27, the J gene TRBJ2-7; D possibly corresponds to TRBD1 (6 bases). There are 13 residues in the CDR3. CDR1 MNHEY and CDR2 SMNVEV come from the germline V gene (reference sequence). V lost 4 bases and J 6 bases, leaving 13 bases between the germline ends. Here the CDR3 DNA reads TGTGCCAGCAGTTCACAGGGACCACTCGAGCAGTACTTC. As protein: CASSSQGPLEQYF.

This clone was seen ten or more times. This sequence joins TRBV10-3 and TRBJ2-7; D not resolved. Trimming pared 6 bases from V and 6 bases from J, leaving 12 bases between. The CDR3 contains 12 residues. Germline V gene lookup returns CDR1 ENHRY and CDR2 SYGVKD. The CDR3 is CAISAVRLEQYF. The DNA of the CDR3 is TGTGCCATCAGCGCCGTACGCCTCGAGCAGTACTTC.

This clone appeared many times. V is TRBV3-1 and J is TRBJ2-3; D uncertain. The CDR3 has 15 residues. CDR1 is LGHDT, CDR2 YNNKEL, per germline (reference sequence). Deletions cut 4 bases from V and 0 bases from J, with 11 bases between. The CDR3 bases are TGTGCCAGCAGCCCGAGCCCGTTTAGCACAGATACGCAGTATTTT. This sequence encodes CASSPSPFSTDTQYF.

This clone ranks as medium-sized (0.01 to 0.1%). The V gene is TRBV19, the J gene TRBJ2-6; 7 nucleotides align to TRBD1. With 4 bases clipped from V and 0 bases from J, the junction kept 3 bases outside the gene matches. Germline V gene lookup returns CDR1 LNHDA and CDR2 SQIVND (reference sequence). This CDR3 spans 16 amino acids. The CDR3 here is CASSTGTASGANVLTF. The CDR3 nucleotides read TGTGCCAGTAGTACCGGGACAGCCTCTGGGGCCAACGTCCTGACTTTC. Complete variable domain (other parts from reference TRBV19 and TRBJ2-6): DGGITQSPKYLFRKEGQNVTLSCEQNLNHDAMYWYRQDPGQGLRLIYYSQIVNDFQKGDIAEGYSVSREKKESFPLTVTSAQKNPTAFYLCASSTGTASGANVLTFGAGSRLTVL.

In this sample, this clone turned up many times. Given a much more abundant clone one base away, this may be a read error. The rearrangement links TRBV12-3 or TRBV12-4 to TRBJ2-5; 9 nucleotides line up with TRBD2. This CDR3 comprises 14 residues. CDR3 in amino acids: CVSSVAGAPHPQYF. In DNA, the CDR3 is TGTGTCAGCAGTGTAGCGGGGGCCCCCCACCCCCAGTACTTC.

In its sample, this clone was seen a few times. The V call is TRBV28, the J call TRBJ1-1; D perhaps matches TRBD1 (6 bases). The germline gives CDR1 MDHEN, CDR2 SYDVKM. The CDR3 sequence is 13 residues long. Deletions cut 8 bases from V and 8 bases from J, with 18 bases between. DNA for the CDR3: TGTGCCAGCCAAGACGGACAGCCAGGGGAAGCTTTCTTT. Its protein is CASQDGQPGEAFF.

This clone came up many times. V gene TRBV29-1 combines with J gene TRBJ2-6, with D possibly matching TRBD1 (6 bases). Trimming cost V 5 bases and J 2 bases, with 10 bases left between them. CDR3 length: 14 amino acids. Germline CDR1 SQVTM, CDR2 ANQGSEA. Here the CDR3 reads CSVPSGAGANVLTF. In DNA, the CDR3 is TGCAGCGTTCCTTCAGGGGCTGGGGCCAACGTCCTGACTTTC. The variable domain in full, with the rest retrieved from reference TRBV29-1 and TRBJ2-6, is SAVISQKPSRDICQRGTSLTIQCQVDSQVTMMFWYRQQPGQSLTLIATANQGSEATYESGFVIDKFPISRPNLTFSTLTVSNMSPEDSSIYLCSVPSGAGANVLTFGAGSRLTVL.

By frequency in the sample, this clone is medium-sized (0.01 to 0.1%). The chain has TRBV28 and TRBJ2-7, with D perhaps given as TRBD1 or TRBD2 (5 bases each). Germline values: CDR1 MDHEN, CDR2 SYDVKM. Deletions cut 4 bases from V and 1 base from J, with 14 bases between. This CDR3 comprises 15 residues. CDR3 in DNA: TGTGCCAGCAGTTCCCCGAGGGGTGAGTCCTACGAGCAGTACTTC. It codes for CASSSPRGESYEQYF.

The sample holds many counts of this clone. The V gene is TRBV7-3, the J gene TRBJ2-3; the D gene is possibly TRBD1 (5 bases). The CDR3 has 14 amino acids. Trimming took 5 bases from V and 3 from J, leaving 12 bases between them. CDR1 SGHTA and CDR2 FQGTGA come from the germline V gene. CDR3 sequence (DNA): TGTGCCAGCAGCCCTAAGGGGATGACAGATACGCAGTATTTT. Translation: CASSPKGMTDTQYF. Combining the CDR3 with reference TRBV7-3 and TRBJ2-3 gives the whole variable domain GAGVSQTPSNKVTEKGKYVELRCDPISGHTALYWYRQSLGQGPEFLIYFQGTGAADDSGLPNDRFFAVRPEGSVSTLKIQRTERGDSAVYLCASSPKGMTDTQYFGPGTRLTVL.

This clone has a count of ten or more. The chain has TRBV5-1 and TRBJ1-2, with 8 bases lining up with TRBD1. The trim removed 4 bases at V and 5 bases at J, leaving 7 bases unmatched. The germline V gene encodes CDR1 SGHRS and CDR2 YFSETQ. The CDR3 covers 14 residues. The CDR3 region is CASSPGTGGYGYTF. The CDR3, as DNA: TGCGCCAGCAGCCCCGGGACAGGCGGTTATGGCTACACCTTC.

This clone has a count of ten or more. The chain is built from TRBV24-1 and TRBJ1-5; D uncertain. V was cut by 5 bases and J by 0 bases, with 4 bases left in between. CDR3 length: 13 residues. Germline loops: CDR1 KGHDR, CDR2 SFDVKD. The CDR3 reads CATSVDSNQPQHF. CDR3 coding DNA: TGTGCCACCAGTGTCGATAGCAATCAGCCCCAGCATTTT.

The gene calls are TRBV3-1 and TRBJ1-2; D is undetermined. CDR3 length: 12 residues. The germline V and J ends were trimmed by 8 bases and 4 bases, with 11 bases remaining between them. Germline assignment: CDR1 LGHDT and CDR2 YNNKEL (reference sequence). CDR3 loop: CASASSVYGYTF. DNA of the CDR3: TGTGCCAGCGCCAGCAGCGTCTATGGCTACACCTTC. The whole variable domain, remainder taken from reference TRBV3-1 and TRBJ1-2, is DTAVSQTPKYLVTQMGNDKSIKCEQNLGHDTMYWYKQDSKKFLKIMFSYNNKELIINETVPNRFSPKSPDKAHLNLHINSLELGDSAVYFCASASSVYGYTFGSGTRLTVV.

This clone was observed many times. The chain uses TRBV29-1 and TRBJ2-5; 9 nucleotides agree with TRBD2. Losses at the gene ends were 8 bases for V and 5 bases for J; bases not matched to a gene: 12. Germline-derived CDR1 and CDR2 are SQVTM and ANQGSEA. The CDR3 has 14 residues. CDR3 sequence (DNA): TGCAGCACACTTGGGAGCGGGAGGTCGGAGACCCAGTACTTC. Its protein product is CSTLGSGRSETQYF.

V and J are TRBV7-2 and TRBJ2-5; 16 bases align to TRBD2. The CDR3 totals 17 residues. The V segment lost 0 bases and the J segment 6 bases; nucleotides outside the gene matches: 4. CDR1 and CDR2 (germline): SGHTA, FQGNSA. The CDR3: CASSLAGTSGGAKTQYF. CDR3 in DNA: TGTGCCAGCAGCTTAGCTGGGACTAGCGGGGGGGCAAAGACCCAGTACTTC.

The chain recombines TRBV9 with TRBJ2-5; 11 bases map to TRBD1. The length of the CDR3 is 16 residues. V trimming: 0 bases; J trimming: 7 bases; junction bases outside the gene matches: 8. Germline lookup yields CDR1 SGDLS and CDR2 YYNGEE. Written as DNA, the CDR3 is TGTGCCAGCAGCGTAGGGGTGGGGACAGGGGGTGCGACCCAGTACTTC. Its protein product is CASSVGVGTGGATQYF.

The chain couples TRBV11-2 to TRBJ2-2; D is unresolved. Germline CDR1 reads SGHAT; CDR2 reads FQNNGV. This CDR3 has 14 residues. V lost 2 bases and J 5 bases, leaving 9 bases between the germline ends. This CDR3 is CASSLILRTGELFF. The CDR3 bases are TGTGCCAGCAGCTTAATTTTGCGGACCGGGGAGCTGTTTTTT.

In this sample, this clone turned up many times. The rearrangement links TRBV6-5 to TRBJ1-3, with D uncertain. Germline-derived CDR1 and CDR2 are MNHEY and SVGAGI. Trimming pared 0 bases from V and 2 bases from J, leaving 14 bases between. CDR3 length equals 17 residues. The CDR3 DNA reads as TGTGCCAGCAGTTACTCGTATGCGGGGAGCGCTGGAAACACCATATATTTT. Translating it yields CASSYSYAGSAGNTIYF.

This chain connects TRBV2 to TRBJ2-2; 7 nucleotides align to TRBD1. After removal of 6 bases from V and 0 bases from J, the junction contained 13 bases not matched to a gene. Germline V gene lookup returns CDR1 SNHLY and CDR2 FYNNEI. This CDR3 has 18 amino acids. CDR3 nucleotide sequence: TGTGCCAGCAGGGGGCCGGGGACAGCCGTCGCGAACACCGGGGAGCTGTTTTTT. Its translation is CASRGPGTAVANTGELFF.

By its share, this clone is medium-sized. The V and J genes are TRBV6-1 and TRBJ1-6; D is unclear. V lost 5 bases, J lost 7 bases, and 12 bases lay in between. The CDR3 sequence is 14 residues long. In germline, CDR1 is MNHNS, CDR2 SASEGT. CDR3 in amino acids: CASSLRRLNSPLHF. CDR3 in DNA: TGTGCCAGCAGTCTCAGGAGACTAAATTCACCCCTCCACTTT.

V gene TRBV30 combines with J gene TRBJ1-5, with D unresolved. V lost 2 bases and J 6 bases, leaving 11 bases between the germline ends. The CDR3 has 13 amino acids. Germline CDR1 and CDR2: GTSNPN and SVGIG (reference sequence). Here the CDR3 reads CAWSRGDGQPQHF. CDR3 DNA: TGTGCCTGGAGTCGTGGGGATGGTCAGCCCCAGCATTTT.